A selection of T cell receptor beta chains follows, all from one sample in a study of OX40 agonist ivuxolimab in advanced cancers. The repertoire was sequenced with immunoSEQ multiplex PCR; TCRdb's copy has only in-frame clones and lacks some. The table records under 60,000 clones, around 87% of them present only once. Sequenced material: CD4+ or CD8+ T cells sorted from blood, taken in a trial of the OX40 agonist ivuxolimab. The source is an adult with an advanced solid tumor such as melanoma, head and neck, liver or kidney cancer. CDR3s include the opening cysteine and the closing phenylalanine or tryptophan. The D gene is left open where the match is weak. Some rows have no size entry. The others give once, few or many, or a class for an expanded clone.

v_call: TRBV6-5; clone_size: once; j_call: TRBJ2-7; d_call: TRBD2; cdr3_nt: TGTGCCAGCAGTTCGGGACGGGAGGTCCACGAGCAGTACTTC; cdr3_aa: CASSSGREVHEQYF
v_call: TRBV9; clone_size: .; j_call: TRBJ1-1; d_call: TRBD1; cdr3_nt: TGTGCCAGCGGTGGGGCAGGGGGGAACACTGAAGCTTTCTTT; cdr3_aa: CASGGAGGNTEAFF
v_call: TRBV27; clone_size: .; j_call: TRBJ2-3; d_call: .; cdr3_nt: TGTGCCAGCAACTTAGGTGAGCCCAGCACAGATACGCAGTATTTT; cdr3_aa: CASNLGEPSTDTQYF
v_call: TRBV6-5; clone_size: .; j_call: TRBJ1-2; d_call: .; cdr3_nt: TGTGCCAGCAGTTACGGGGGGGACTATGGCTACACCTTC; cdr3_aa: CASSYGGDYGYTF
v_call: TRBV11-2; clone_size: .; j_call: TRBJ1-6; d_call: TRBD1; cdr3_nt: TGTGCCAGCAGCTTAGTCGGGGACAGCTATAATTCACCCCTCCACTTT; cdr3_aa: CASSLVGDSYNSPLHF
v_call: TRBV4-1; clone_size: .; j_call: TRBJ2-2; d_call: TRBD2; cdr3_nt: TGCGCCAGCAGCCAACCGGGACTAGCGGGAGGGCCATCGTCCGGGGAGCTGTTTTTT; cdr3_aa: CASSQPGLAGGPSSGELFF
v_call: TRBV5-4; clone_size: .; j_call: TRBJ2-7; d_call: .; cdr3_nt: TGTGCCAGCAGCTCGACGTCCTACGAGCAGTACTTC; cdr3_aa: CASSSTSYEQYF
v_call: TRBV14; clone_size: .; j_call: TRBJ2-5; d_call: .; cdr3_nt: TGTGCCAGCAGCCAAGATGAGGGTAGACGGGAGACCCAGTACTTC; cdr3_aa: CASSQDEGRRETQYF
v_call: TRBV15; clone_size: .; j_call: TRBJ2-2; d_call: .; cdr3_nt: TGTGCCACCAGCGGGGACATGAACACCGGGGAGCTGTTTTTT; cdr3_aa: CATSGDMNTGELFF
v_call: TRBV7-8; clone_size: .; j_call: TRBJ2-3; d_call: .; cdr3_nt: TGTGCCAGCAGCTCCAGCACGGGTAGCGGTTACACAGATACGCAGTATTTT; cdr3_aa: CASSSSTGSGYTDTQYF
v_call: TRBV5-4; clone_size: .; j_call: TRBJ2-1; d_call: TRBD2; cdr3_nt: TGTGCCAGCAGCTTGGTCCCTAGCGGGAGCTCCTACAATGAGCAGTTCTTC; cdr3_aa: CASSLVPSGSSYNEQFF
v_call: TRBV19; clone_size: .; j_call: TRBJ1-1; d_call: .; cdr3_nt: TGTGCCAGTAGTTCTAACTGGGCGGGGGCCACTGAAGCTTTCTTT; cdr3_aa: CASSSNWAGATEAFF
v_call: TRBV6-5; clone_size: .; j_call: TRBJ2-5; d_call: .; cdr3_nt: TGTGCCAGCAGCCGCCAGGAGGGTGGCGAGACCCAGTACTTC; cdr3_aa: CASSRQEGGETQYF
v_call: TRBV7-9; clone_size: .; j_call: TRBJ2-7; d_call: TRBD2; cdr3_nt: TGTGCCAGCAGGCCCCCGACTAGCGGGCCTCCCTACGAGCAGTACTTC; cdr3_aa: CASRPPTSGPPYEQYF
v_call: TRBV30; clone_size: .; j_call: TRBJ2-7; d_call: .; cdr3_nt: TGTGCCTGGAGATCAAGGGGCTTATCCTACGAGCAGTACTTC; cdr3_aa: CAWRSRGLSYEQYF
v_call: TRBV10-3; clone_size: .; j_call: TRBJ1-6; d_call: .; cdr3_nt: TGTGCCATCAGTGAGTCGCAAAGTCAGAGGAGCTCCTATAATTCACCCCTCCACTTT; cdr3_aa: CAISESQSQRSSYNSPLHF
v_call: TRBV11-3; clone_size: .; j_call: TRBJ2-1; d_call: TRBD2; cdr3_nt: TGTGCCAGCAGCCGGGGACTAGCGGGCGGAAGCTCCTACAATGAGCAGTTCTTC; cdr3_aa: CASSRGLAGGSSYNEQFF
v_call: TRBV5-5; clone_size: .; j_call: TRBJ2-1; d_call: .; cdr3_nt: TGTGCCAGCAGCTTGGATCGGACGGCCAGAAATGAGCAGTTCTTC; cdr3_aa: CASSLDRTARNEQFF
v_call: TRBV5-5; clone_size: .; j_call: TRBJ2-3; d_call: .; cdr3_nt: TGTGCCAGCAGCCCGGACTCGTTCACAGATACGCAGTATTTT; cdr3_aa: CASSPDSFTDTQYF
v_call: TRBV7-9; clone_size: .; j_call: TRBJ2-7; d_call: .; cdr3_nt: TGTGCCAGCAGCTTAAGGGGGTCCTACGAGCAGTACTTC; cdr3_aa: CASSLRGSYEQYF
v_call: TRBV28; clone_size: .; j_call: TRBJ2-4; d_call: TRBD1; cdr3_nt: TGTGCCAGCAGTCCTACCTTTAGGGGGCGAACAGCCAAAAACATTCAGTACTTC; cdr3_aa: CASSPTFRGRTAKNIQYF
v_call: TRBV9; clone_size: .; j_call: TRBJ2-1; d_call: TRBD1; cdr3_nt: TGTGCCAGCAGCGTAGCGACAGGGGGGCCTTACAATGAGCAGTTCTTC; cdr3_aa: CASSVATGGPYNEQFF
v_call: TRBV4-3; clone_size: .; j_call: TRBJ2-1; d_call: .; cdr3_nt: TGCGCCAGCAGCCAAGATTGGAGGAACTCCTACAATGAGCAGTTCTTC; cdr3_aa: CASSQDWRNSYNEQFF
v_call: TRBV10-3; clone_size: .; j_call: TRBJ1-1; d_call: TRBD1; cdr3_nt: TGTGCCATCAGTGAACGGCAGGGGGTAGGCGCTTTCTTT; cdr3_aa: CAISERQGVGAFF
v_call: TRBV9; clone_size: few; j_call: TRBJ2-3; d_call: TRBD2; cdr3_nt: TGTGCCAGCAGTCTTAGCGGGAGAGGGGCAGATACGCAGTATTTT; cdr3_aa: CASSLSGRGADTQYF
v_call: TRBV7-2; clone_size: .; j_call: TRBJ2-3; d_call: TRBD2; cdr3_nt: TGTGCCAGCAGCTTAGGGCTAGCGGGGGGCGCTAGCACAGATACGCAGTATTTT; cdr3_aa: CASSLGLAGGASTDTQYF
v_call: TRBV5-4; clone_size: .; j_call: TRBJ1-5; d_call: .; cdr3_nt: TGTGCCAGCAGCTTAGGTCCGGGAGCCCTTGGCAATCAGCCCCAGCATTTT; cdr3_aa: CASSLGPGALGNQPQHF
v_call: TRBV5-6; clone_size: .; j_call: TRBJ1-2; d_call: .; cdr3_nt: TGTGCCAGCAGCTTGGGGAGGACGGGAAACTATGGCTACACCTTC; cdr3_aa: CASSLGRTGNYGYTF
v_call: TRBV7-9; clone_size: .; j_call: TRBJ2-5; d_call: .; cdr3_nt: TGTGCCAGCAGAGCTGCTTCGGCGGGGAGGACCCAGTACTTC; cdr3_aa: CASRAASAGRTQYF
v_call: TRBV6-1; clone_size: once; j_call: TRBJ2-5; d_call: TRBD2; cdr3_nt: TGTGCCAGCAGTGAACTAGCGGGGGGGCAGGAGACCCAGTACTTC; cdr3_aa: CASSELAGGQETQYF
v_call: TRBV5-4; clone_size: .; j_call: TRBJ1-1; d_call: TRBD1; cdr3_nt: TGTGCCAGCAGCCGAAACGACTGGACAGGCTTAACTGAAGCTTTCTTT; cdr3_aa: CASSRNDWTGLTEAFF
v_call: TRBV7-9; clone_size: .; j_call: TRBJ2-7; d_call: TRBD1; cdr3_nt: TGTGCCAGCAGCTCCACTATAGGGACAGCGTTCCAGTACTTC; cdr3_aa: CASSSTIGTAFQYF
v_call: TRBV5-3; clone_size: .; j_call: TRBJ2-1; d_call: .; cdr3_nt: TGTGCCAGAAGCCCCCGAGGGCCAAGGACCAATGAGCAGTTCTTC; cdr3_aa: CARSPRGPRTNEQFF
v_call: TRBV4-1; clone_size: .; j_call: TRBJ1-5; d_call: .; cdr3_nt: TGCGCCAGCAGCCAAGGGGCTGCAAGCAATCAGCCCCAGCATTTT; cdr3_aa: CASSQGAASNQPQHF
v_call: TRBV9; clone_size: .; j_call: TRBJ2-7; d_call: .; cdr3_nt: TGTGCCAGCAGCCGGGGCAGGGACTACGAGCAGTACTTC; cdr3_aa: CASSRGRDYEQYF
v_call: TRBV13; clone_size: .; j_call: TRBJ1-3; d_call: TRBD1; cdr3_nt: TGTGCCAGCAGCTTAAGACAGGGTAGAAACACCATATATTTT; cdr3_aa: CASSLRQGRNTIYF
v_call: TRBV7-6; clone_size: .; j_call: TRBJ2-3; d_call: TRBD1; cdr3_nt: TGTGCCAGCAGCCATAGACAGGGAAAGTCTAAAGATACGCAGTATTTT; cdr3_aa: CASSHRQGKSKDTQYF
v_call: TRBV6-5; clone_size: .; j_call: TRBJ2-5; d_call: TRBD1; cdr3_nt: TGTGCCAGCAGTGGAAGGACAGGGAGGGAGACCCAGTACTTC; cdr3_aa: CASSGRTGRETQYF
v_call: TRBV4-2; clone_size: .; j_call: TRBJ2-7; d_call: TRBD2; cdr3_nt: TGTGCCAGCAGCCTAAAGGGTGCTAGCGGCCTACAAGAGCAGTACTTC; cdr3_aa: CASSLKGASGLQEQYF
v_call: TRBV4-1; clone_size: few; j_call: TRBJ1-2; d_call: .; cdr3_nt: TGCGCCAGCAGCCAAGATCGCGCGACTCTATATGGCTACACCTTC; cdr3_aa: CASSQDRATLYGYTF
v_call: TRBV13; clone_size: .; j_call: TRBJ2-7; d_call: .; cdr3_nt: TGTGCCAGCAGCTCCGCGTACGAGCAGTACTTC; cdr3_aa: CASSSAYEQYF
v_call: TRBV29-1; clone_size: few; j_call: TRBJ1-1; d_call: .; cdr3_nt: TGCAGCGTTTTAGGTAACACTGAAGCTTTCTTT; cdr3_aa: CSVLGNTEAFF
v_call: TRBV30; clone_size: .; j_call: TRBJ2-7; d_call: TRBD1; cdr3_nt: TGTGCCTGGAGGATAACAGGGGCAGGCGAGCAGTACTTC; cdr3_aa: CAWRITGAGEQYF
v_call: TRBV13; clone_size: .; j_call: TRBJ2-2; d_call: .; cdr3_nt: TGTGCCAGCAGTGAGGAAGTCAGAACAGGGACCACCGGGGAGCTGTTTTTT; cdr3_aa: CASSEEVRTGTTGELFF
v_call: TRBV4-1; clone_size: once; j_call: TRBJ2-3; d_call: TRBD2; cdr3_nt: TGCGCCAGCAGGGAAACTAGCGGTAGCACAGATACGCAGTATTTT; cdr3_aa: CASRETSGSTDTQYF
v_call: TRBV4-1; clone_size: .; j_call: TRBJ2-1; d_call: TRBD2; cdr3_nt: TGCGCCAGCAGCCTCCGCGGAGCGGGAGACGCCTACAATGAGCAGTTCTTC; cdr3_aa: CASSLRGAGDAYNEQFF
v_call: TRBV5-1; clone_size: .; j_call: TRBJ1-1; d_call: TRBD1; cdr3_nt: TGCGCCAGCAGCTCGGACGGGACAGGGGACACTGAAGCTTTCTTT; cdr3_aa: CASSSDGTGDTEAFF
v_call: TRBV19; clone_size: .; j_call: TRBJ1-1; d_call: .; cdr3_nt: TGTGCCAGTAGTATACCCCGCGGAAGGACTGAAGCTTTCTTT; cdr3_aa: CASSIPRGRTEAFF
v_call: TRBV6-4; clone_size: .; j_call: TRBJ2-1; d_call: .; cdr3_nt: TGTGCCAGCAGTCCAAGACTTCTACCCTCCTACAATGAGCAGTTCTTC; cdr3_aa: CASSPRLLPSYNEQFF
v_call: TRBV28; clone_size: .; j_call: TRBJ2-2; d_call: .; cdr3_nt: TGTGCCAGCAGTTTAACAGGGTTCACCGGGGAGCTGTTTTTT; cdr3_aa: CASSLTGFTGELFF
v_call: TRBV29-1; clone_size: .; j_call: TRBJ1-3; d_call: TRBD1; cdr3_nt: TGCAGCGTCTATGCCGGGGCAGGGGGCTCTGGAAACACCATATATTTT; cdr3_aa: CSVYAGAGGSGNTIYF
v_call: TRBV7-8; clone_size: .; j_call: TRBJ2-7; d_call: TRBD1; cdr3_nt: TGTGCCAGCAGCGACCGACAGGGGCGCTACGAGCAGTACTTC; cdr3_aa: CASSDRQGRYEQYF
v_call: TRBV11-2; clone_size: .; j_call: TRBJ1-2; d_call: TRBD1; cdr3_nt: TGTGCCAGCAGCCCAGATCACAGGGGGCAAGGCTATGGCTACACCTTC; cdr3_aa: CASSPDHRGQGYGYTF
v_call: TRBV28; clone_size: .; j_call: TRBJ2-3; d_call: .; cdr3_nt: TGTGCCAGCAGTTTACTAGCGACTAGCACAGATACGCAGTATTTT; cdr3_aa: CASSLLATSTDTQYF
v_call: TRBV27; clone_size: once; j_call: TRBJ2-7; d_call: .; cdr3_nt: TGTGCCAGCAGTTGGACGCGGGGATCGGGCGAGCAGTACTTC; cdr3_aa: CASSWTRGSGEQYF
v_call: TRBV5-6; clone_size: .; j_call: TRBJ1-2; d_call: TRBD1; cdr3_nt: TGTGCCACCTATGGGCCGGACAGGGACTTCCTTCATTATGGCTACACCTTC; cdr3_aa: CATYGPDRDFLHYGYTF
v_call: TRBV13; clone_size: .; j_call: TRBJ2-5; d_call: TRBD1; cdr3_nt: TGTGCCAGCAGCGCCGGGACAGGGAGTCGAGAGACCCAGTACTTC; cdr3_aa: CASSAGTGSRETQYF